What follows are 7 T cell receptor beta chains derived from one specimen sequenced in a study of blood T cell repertoires in COVID-19. Repertoires were generated with immunoSEQ multiplex PCR, while TCRdb's copy carries only in-frame clones and drops some. The sample includes more than 150,000 clones, roughly 88% of them seen just once. The sample consisted of peripheral blood. The receptor set was obtained from a woman of 80 years or more with acute or convalescent COVID-19.

The chain combines TRBV19 with TRBJ1-1; D is perhaps TRBD1 (5 bases). The CDR3 is made up of 17 amino acids. V lost 5 bases and J 1 base, leaving 20 bases between the germline ends. In germline, CDR1 is LNHDA, CDR2 SQIVND (reference sequence). CDR3 residues: CASSQGRRLSWNTEAFF. The CDR3 DNA sequence: TGTGCCAGTAGTCAGGGCAGAAGATTAAGTTGGAACACTGAAGCTTTCTTT.

This clone has a handful of counts. V usage is TRBV3-1 (or the pseudogene TRBV3-2) and J usage is TRBJ1-2; TRBD1 matches 8 bases. The ends lost 4 bases at V and 1 base at J; junction bases unmatched: 8. The CDR3 loop spans 16 amino acids. Germline V gene sequence: CDR1 LGHDT, CDR2 YNNKEL (reference sequence). Written as DNA, the CDR3 is TGTGCCAGCAGCCTTTCGGACAGGGAAATTAACTATGGCTACACCTTC. Translated, it gives CASSLSDREINYGYTF.

The chain couples TRBV6-5 to TRBJ1-1, with 7 bases aligning to TRBD1. V lost 11 bases, J lost 1 base, and 7 bases stayed unmatched. Per germline, CDR1 MNHEY and CDR2 SVGAGI. The CDR3 covers 13 residues. CDR3 coding DNA: TGTGCCGGTGAGAACAGGGGGAACACTGAAGCTTTCTTT. This sequence encodes CAGENRGNTEAFF.

The chain couples TRBV2 to TRBJ1-1; tentatively, D is TRBD1 (5 bases). The V gene's germline CDR1 is SNHLY and CDR2 FYNNEI. This CDR3 contains 14 residues. V lost 3 bases and J lost 6, with 14 bases in between. The CDR3 DNA sequence: TGTGCCAGCAGTGACCTCCAGGGTATCTCTGAAGCTTTCTTT. Residues: CASSDLQGISEAFF.

This clone was recorded a few times. V and J are TRBV11-2 and TRBJ2-7; TRBD1 agrees at 7 bases. This CDR3 contains 13 residues. V gave up 5 bases and J gave up 3 bases; unmatched junction bases: 4. Germline V gene data show CDR1 as SGHAT and CDR2 as FQNNGV. CDR3 loop: CASSTDRDYEQYF. CDR3 DNA: TGTGCCAGCAGCACTGACAGGGACTACGAGCAGTACTTC. Full variable domain (remainder filled in from reference TRBV11-2 and TRBJ2-7): EAGVAQSPRYKIIEKRQSVAFWCNPISGHATLYWYQQILGQGPKLLIQFQNNGVVDDSQLPKDRFSAERLKGVDSTLKIQPAKLEDSAVYLCASSTDRDYEQYFGPGTRLTVT.

The chain combines TRBV25-1 with TRBJ1-3; 9 bases match TRBD1. The CDR3 covers 13 residues. V lost 8 bases, J lost 1 base, and 0 bases stayed unmatched. Germline lookup yields CDR1 MGHDK and CDR2 SYGVNS. CDR3 bases: TGTGCCAGCGGACAGGGGTCTGGAAACACCATATATTTT. Translated, it gives CASGQGSGNTIYF. Full variable domain (rest looked up from reference TRBV25-1 and TRBJ1-3): EADIYQTPRYLVIGTGKKITLECSQTMGHDKMYWYQQDPGMELHLIHYSYGVNSTEKGDLSSESTVSRIRTEHFPLTLESARPSHTSQYLCASGQGSGNTIYFGEGSWLTVV.

J is TRBJ2-7 and V is TRBV3-1 (or the pseudogene TRBV3-2); no definite D call. The germline V and J ends were trimmed by 5 bases and 3 bases, with 5 bases remaining between them. The CDR3 contains 11 residues. The germline V gene has CDR1 LGHDT and CDR2 YNNKEL (reference sequence). CDR3 loop: CASSSLYEQYF. In nucleotides, the CDR3 is TGTGCCAGCAGCTCCCTCTACGAGCAGTACTTC.